Listed here are 5 T cell receptor beta chains from one sample, sequenced in a study of a mutant IDH1 vaccine in newly diagnosed glioma. No antigen is known for these receptors. Time point of the sample: week 35, safety follow-up. Mutant IDH1 20-mer peptide, at 300 ug, made up each vaccine dose, with topical imiquimod. The table came from immunoSEQ multiplex PCR; TCRdb's copy has only in-frame clones and leaves some out. Of approximately 31,000 clones in the sample, about four fifths are singletons; the top ten hold about 3.2%. The sample in question was PBMCs, obtained from a glioma patient whose treatment included an IDH1 peptide vaccine. Receptors were obtained from a middle-aged man with glioma. Some clones in this sample may be carry-over from other donors' samples.

The chain carries TRBV2 and TRBJ1-1, with D perhaps TRBD1 (6 bases). V was cut by 4 bases and J by 6 bases, with 9 bases left in between. This CDR3 is 12 amino acids long. From germline, CDR1 is SNHLY and CDR2 FYNNEI. CDR3: CASSGQAAEAFF. The CDR3 coding sequence is TGTGCCAGCAGTGGACAGGCGGCTGAAGCTTTCTTT.

This chain joins TRBV5-1 and TRBJ1-4, with D unclear. With 5 bases removed from V and 4 bases from J, the gap between germline ends came to 15 bases. Germline V gene data show CDR1 as SGHRS and CDR2 as YFSETQ. This CDR3 region has 15 residues. CDR3 protein: CASSDYGGDNEKLFF. The DNA of the CDR3 is TGCGCCAGCAGTGACTACGGAGGTGATAATGAAAAACTGTTTTTT. The entire variable domain, with the rest obtained from reference TRBV5-1 and TRBJ1-4, is as follows: KAGVTQTPRYLIKTRGQQVTLSCSPISGHRSVSWYQQTPGQGLQFLFEYFSETQRNKGNFPGRFSGRQFSNSRSEMNVSTLELGDSALYLCASSDYGGDNEKLFFGSGTQLSVL.

The rearrangement links TRBV10-1 to TRBJ1-1; no clear D. V lost 4 bases to trimming and J lost 0 bases, with 6 bases between them. The CDR3 is made up of 13 amino acids. The V gene's germline CDR1 is WNHNN and CDR2 SYGVQD (reference sequence). The CDR3 protein is CASSVSLNTEAFF. The CDR3 coding sequence is TGCGCCAGCAGTGTCAGCCTGAACACTGAAGCTTTCTTT.

This chain joins TRBV2 and TRBJ1-1; D gene ambiguous. V was pared by 10 bases and J by 2 bases, with 11 bases between. The CDR3 totals 12 residues. Germline CDR1 is SNHLY and CDR2 is FYNNEI. The CDR3 DNA reads TGTGCCACCCCCGCGACAAACACTGAAGCTTTCTTT. This encodes CATPATNTEAFF.

This clone appeared a few times. The V gene is TRBV6-5, the J gene TRBJ1-6, with 7 bases lining up with TRBD1. The germline gives CDR1 MNHEY, CDR2 SVGAGI. The CDR3 loop spans 13 amino acids. V was clipped by 5 bases and J by 9 bases; unmatched bases: 4. CDR3 in amino acids: CASSHRGVSPLHF. Written as DNA, the CDR3 is TGTGCCAGCAGTCACAGGGGAGTTTCACCCCTCCACTTT.